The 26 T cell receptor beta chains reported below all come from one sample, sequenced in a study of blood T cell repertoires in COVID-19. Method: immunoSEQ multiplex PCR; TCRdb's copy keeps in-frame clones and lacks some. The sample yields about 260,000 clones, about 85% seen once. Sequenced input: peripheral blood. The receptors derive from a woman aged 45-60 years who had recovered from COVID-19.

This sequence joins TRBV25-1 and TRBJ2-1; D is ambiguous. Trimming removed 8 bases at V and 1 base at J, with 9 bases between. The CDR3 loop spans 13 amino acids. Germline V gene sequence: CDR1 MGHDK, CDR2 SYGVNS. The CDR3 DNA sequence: TGTGCCAGCGAACTCCGTTCCTACAATGAGCAGTTCTTC. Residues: CASELRSYNEQFF.

CDR3 bases: TGTGCCAGCAGCCTGAACCGGGACACGGGCCAGTACTTC. Protein product: CASSLNRDTGQYF. The genes are TRBV7-2 and TRBJ2-5; possibly TRBD1 for D (6 bases). This CDR3 is built from 13 residues. Germline V gene data show CDR1 as SGHTA and CDR2 as FQGNSA. Trimming took 5 bases from V and 10 from J, leaving 17 bases between them.

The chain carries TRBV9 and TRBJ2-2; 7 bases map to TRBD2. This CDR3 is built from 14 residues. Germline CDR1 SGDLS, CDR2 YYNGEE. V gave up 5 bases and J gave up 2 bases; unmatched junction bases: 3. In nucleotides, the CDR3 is TGTGCCAGCAGTGAGGGACTAAACACCGGGGAGCTGTTTTTT. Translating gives CASSEGLNTGELFF.

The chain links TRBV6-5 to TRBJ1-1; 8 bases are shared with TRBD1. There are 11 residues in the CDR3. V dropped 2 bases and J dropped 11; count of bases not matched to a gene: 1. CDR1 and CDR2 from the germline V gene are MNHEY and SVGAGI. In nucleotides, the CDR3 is TGTGCCAGCAGTTACCAGGGGGCGGCTTTCTTT. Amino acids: CASSYQGAAFF.

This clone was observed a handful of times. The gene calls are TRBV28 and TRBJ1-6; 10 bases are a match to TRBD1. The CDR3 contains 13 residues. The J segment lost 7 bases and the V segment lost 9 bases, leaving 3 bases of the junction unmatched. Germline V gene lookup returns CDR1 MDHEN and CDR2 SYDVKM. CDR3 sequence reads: CASSGQGNSPLHF. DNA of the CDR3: TGTGCCAGTTCGGGACAGGGGAATTCACCCCTCCACTTT.

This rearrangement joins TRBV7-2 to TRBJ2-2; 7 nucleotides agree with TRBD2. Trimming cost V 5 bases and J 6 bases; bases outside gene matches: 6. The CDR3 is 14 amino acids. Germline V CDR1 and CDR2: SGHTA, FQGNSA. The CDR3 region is CASSPTTSPGELFF. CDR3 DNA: TGTGCCAGCAGCCCTACGACTAGCCCCGGGGAGCTGTTTTTT.

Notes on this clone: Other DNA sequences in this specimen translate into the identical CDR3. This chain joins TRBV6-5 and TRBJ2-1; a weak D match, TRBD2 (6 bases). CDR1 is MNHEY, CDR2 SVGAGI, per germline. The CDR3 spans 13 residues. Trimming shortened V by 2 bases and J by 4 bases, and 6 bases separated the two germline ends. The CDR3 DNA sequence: TGTGCCAGCAGTTACGGACTATACAATGAGCAGTTCTTC. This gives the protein CASSYGLYNEQFF.

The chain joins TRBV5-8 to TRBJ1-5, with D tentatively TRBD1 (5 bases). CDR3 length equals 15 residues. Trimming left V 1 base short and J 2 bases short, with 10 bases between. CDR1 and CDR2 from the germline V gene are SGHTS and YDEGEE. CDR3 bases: TGTGCCAGCAGCTTGTCGGGGGTCGGCAATCAGCCCCAGCATTTT. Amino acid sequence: CASSLSGVGNQPQHF.

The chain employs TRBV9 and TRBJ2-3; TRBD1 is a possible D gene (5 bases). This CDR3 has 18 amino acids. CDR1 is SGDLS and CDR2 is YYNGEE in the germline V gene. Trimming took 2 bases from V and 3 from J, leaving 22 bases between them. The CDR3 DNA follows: TGTGCCAGCAGCGTGGGTCGTCCCAGGGCAGGAGAGACAGATACGCAGTATTTT. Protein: CASSVGRPRAGETDTQYF.

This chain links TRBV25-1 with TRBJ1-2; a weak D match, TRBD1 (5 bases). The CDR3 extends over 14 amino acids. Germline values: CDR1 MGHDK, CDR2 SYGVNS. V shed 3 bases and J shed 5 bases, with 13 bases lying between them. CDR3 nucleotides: TGTGCCAGCAGTGACCCCCAGGGCCGGTATGGCTACACCTTC. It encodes CASSDPQGRYGYTF.

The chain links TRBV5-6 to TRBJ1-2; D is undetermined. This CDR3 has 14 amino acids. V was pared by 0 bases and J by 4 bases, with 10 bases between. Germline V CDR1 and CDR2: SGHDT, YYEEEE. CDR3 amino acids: CASSLGHGSYGYTF. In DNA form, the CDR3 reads TGTGCCAGCAGCTTGGGCCACGGGAGCTATGGCTACACCTTC.

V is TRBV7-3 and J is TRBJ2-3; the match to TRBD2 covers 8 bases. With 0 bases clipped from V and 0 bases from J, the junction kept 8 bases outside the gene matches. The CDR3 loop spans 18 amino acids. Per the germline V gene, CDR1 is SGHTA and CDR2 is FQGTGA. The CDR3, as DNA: TGTGCCAGCAGCTTAACCCCATGGGGCGGGGGGAGCACAGATACGCAGTATTTT. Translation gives CASSLTPWGGGSTDTQYF. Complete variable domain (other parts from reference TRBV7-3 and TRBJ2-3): GAGVSQTPSNKVTEKGKYVELRCDPISGHTALYWYRQSLGQGPEFLIYFQGTGAADDSGLPNDRFFAVRPEGSVSTLKIQRTERGDSAVYLCASSLTPWGGGSTDTQYFGPGTRLTVL.

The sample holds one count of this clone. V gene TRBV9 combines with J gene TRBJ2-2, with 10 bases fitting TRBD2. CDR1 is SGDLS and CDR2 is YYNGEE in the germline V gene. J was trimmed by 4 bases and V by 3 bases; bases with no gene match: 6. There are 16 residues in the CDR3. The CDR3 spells CASSASSGRGTGELFF. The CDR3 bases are TGTGCCAGCAGCGCATCAAGCGGGAGGGGCACCGGGGAGCTGTTTTTT.

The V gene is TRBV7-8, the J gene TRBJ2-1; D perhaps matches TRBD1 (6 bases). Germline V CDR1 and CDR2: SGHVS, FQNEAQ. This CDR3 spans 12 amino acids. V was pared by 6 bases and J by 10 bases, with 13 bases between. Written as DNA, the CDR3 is TGTGCCAGCAGTTTCAGGGGTTTCGAGCAGTTCTTC. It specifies CASSFRGFEQFF.

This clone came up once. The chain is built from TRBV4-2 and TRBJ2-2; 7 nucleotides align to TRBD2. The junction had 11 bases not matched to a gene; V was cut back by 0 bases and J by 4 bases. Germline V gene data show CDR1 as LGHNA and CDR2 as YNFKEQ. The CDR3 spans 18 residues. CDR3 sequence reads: CASSQETSQRGSTGELFF. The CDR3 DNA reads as TGTGCCAGCAGCCAAGAGACAAGCCAGCGGGGTAGCACCGGGGAGCTGTTTTTT.

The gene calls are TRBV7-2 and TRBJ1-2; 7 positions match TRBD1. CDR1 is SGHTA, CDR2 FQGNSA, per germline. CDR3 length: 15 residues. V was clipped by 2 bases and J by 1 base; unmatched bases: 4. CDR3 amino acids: CASSLQGVLNYGYTF. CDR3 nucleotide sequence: TGTGCCAGCAGCTTACAGGGGGTGCTTAACTATGGCTACACCTTC.

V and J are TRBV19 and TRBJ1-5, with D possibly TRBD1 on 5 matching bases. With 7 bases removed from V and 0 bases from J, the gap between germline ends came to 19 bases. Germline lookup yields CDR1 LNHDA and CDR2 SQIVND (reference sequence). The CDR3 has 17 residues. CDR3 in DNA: TGTGCCAGTACCAAGCCGGGCGGGGGGTTTAGCAATCAGCCCCAGCATTTT. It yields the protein CASTKPGGGFSNQPQHF.

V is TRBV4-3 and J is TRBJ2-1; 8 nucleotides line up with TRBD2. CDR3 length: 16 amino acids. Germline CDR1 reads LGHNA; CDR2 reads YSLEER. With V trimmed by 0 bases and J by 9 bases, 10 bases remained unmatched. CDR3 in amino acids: CASSQDPPGGPGEQFF. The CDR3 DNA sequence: TGCGCCAGCAGCCAAGATCCCCCGGGAGGGCCGGGTGAGCAGTTCTTC.

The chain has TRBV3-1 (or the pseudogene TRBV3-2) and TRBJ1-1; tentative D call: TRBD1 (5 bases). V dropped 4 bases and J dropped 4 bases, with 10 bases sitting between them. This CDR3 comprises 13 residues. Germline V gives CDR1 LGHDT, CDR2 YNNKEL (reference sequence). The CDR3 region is CASSRLQGTEAFF. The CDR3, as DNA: TGTGCCAGCAGCCGACTTCAGGGCACTGAAGCTTTCTTT.

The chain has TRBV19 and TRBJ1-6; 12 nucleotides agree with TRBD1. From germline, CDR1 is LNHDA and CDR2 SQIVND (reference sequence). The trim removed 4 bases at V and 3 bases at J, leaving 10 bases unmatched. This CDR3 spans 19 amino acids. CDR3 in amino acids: CASSTIPGQGASYNSPLHF. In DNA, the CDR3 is TGTGCCAGTAGTACCATCCCGGGACAGGGGGCAAGCTATAATTCACCCCTCCACTTT.

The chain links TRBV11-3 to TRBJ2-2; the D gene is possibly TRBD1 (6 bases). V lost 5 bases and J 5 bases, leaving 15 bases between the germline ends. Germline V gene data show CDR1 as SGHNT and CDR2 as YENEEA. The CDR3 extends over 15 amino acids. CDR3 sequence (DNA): TGTGCCAGCAGCCTCGGAGGCAGGGGAACCGGGGAGCTGTTTTTT. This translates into CASSLGGRGTGELFF.

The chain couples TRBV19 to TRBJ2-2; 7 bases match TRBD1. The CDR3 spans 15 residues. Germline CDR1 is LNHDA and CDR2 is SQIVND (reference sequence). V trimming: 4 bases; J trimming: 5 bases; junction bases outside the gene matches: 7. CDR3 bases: TGTGCCAGTAGTAGATGGACAGGAGAGACCGGGGAGCTGTTTTTT. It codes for CASSRWTGETGELFF. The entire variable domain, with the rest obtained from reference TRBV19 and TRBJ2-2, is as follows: DGGITQSPKYLFRKEGQNVTLSCEQNLNHDAMYWYRQDPGQGLRLIYYSQIVNDFQKGDIAEGYSVSREKKESFPLTVTSAQKNPTAFYLCASSRWTGETGELFFGEGSRLTVL.

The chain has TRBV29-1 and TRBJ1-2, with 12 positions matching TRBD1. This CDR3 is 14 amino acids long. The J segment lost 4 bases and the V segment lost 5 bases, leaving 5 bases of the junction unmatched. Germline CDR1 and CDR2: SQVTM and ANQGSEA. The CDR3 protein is CSVSGTGGTYGYTF. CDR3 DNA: TGCAGCGTTTCCGGGACAGGGGGCACCTATGGCTACACCTTC. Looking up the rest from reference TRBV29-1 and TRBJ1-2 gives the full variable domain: SAVISQKPSRDICQRGTSLTIQCQVDSQVTMMFWYRQQPGQSLTLIATANQGSEATYESGFVIDKFPISRPNLTFSTLTVSNMSPEDSSIYLCSVSGTGGTYGYTFGSGTRLTVV.

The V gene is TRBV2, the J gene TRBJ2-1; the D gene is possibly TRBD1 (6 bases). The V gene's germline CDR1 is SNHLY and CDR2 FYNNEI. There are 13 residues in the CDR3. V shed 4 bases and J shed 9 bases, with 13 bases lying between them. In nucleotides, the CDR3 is TGTGCCAGCAGTGCGAGGACAGATAGTGAGCAGTTCTTC. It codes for CASSARTDSEQFF.

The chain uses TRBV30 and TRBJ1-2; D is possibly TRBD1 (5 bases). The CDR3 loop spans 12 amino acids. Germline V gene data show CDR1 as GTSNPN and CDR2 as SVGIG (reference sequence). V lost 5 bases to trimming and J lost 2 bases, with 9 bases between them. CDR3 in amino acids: CAWGRGNYGYTF. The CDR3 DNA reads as TGTGCCTGGGGAAGGGGAAACTATGGCTACACCTTC. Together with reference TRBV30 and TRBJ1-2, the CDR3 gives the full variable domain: SQTIHQWPATLVQPVGSPLSLECTVEGTSNPNLYWYRQAAGRGLQLLFYSVGIGQISSEVPQNLSASRPQDRQFILSSKKLLLSDSGFYLCAWGRGNYGYTFGSGTRLTVV.

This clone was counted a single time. The CDR3 region is CASSIGAVNQPQHF. CDR3 DNA: TGTGCCAGTAGTATTGGGGCGGTCAATCAGCCCCAGCATTTT. The V and J genes are TRBV19 and TRBJ1-5, with D perhaps matching TRBD1 (5 bases). The V gene's germline CDR1 is LNHDA and CDR2 SQIVND (reference sequence). Trimming left V 3 bases short and J 3 bases short, with 9 bases between. The length of the CDR3 is 14 residues. Complete variable domain (other parts from reference TRBV19 and TRBJ1-5): DGGITQSPKYLFRKEGQNVTLSCEQNLNHDAMYWYRQDPGQGLRLIYYSQIVNDFQKGDIAEGYSVSREKKESFPLTVTSAQKNPTAFYLCASSIGAVNQPQHFGDGTRLSIL.